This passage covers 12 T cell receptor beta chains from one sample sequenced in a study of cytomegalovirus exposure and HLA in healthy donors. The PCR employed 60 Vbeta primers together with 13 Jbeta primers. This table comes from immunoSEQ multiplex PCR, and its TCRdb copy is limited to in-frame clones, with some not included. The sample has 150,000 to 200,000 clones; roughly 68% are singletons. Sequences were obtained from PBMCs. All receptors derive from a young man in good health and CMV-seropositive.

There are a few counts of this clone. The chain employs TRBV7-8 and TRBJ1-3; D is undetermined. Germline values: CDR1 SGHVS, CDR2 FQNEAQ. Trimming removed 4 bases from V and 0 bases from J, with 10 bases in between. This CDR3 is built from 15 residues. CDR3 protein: CASSSLSSSGNTIYF. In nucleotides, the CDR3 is TGTGCCAGCAGCTCCTTGTCTAGCTCTGGAAACACCATATATTTT.

The CDR3 nucleotides read TGTGCCAGCAGTGAAGCGATAATGAGGCAGTTCTTC. This sequence encodes CASSEAIMRQFF. This chain links TRBV25-1 with TRBJ2-1; D unclear. V gave up 2 bases and J gave up 12 bases, with 11 bases separating them. CDR3 length: 12 residues. Germline values: CDR1 MGHDK, CDR2 SYGVNS.

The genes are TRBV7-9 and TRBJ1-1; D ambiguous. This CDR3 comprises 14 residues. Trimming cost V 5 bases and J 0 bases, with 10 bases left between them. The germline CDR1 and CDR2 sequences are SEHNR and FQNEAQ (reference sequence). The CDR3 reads CASSLSLVNTEAFF. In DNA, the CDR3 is TGTGCCAGCAGCCTTAGTTTAGTGAACACTGAAGCTTTCTTT. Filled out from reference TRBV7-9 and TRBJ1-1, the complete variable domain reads DTGVSQNPRHKITKRGQNVTFRCDPISEHNRLYWYRQTLGQGPEFLTYFQNEAQLEKSRLLSDRFSAERPKGSFSTLEIQRTEQGDSAMYLCASSLSLVNTEAFFGQGTRLTVV.

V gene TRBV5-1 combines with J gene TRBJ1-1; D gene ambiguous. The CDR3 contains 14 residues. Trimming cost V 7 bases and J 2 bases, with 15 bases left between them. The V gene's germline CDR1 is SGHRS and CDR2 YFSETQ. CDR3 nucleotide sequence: TGCGCCAGCTGCCGAACCGCGGAAAACACTGAAGCTTTCTTT. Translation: CASCRTAENTEAFF.

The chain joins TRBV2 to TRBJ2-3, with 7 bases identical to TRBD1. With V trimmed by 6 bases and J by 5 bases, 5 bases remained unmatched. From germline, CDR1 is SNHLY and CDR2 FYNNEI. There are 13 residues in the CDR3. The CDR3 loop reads CASRGQGEDTQYF. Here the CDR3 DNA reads TGTGCCAGCAGAGGGCAGGGGGAAGATACGCAGTATTTT.

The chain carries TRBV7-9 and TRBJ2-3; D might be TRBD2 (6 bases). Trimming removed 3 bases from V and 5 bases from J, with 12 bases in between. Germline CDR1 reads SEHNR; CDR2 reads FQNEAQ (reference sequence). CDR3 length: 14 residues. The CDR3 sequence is CASSLGGSGDTQYF. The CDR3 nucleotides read TGTGCCAGCAGCTTGGGGGGATCGGGAGATACGCAGTATTTT.

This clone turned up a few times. As DNA, the CDR3 is TGTGCCAGCAGCTCGACAGGGGGATCCTACAATGAGCAGTTCTTC. It specifies CASSSTGGSYNEQFF. This chain connects TRBV5-8 to TRBJ2-1; 9 bases fit TRBD1. Germline lookup yields CDR1 SGHTS and CDR2 YDEGEE. This CDR3 has 15 amino acids. V shed 3 bases and J 1 base; nucleotides not matched to a gene: 2.

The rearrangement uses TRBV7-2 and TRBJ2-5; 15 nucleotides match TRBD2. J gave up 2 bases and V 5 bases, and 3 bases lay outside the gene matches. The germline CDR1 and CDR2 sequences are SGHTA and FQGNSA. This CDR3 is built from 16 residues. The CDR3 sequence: CASSPGLAGGQETQYF. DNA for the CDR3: TGTGCCAGCAGCCCCGGACTAGCGGGAGGGCAAGAGACCCAGTACTTC.

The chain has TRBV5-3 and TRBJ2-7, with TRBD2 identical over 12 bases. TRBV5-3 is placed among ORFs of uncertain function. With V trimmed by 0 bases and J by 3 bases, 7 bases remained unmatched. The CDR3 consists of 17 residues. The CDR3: CARSLELAGGVHYEQYF. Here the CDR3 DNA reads TGTGCCAGAAGCTTGGAACTAGCGGGAGGTGTCCACTACGAGCAGTACTTC.

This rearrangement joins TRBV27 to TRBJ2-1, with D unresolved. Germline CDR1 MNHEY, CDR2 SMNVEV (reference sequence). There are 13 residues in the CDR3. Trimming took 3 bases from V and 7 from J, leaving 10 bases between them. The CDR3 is CASSFLGRNEQFF. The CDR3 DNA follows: TGTGCCAGCAGTTTCCTAGGTCGAAATGAGCAGTTCTTC.

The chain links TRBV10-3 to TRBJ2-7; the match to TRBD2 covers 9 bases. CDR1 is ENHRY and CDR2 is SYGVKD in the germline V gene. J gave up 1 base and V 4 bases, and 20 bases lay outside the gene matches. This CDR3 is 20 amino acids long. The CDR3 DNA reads TGTGCCATCAGTGGCCTCCTCGGGGGTAGCGGGAGTAGGGGGTCCTACGAGCAGTACTTC. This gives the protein CAISGLLGGSGSRGSYEQYF.

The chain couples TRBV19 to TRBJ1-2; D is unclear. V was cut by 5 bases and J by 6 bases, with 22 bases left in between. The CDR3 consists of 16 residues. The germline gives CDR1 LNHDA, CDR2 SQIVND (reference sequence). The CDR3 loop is CASSDLRDTSVHGYTF. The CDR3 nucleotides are TGTGCCAGTAGTGATCTTCGAGACACATCGGTCCATGGCTACACCTTC.